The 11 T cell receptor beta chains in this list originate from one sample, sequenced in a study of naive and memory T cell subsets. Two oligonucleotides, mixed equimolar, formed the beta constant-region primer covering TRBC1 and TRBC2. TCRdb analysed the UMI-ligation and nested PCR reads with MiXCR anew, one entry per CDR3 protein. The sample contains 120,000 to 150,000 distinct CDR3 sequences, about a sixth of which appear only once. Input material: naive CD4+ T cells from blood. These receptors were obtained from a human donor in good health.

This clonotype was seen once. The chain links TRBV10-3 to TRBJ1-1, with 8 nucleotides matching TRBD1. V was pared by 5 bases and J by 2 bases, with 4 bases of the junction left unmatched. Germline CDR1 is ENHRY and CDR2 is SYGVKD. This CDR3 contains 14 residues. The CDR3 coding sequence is TGTGCCATCAGTCTGACAGGGGCAAACACTGAAGCTTTCTTT. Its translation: CAISLTGANTEAFF.

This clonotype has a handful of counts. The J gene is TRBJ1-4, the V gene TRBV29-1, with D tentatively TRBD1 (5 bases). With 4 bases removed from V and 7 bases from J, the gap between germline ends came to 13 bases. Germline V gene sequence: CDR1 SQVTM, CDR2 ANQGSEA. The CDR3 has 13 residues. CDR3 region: CSVGRAGSEKLFF. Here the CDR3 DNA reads TGCAGCGTTGGGAGGGCAGGGTCTGAAAAACTGTTTTTT.

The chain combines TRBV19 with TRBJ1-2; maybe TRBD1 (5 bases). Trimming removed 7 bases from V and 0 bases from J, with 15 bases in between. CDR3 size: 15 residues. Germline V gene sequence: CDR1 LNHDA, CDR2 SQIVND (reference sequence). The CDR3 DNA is TGTGCCAGTACCCTCCGACAGACCTCTAACTATGGCTACACCTTC. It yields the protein CASTLRQTSNYGYTF.

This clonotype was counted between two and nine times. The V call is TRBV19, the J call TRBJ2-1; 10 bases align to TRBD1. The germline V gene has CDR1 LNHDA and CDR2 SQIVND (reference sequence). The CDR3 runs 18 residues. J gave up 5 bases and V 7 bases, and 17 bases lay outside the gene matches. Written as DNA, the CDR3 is TGTGCCAGTATGACCCCCACCCGAGGACAGGGGGGCCACAATGAGCAGTTCTTC. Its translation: CASMTPTRGQGGHNEQFF.

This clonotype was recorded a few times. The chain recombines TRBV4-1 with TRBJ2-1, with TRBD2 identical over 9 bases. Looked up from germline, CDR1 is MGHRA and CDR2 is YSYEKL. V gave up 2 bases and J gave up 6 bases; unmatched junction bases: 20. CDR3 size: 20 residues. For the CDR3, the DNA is TGCGCCAGCAGCCAACCTCTCCTCGGGGCTAGCGGGAAGGTTCTCAATGAGCAGTTCTTC. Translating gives CASSQPLLGASGKVLNEQFF.

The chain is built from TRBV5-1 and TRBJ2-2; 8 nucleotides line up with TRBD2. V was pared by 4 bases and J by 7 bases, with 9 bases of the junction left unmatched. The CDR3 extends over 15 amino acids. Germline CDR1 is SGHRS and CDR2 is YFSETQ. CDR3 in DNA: TGCGCCAGCAGCGGCGGGGGGCCTTACGGCGGGGAGCTGTTTTTT. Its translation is CASSGGGPYGGELFF.

CDR3 nucleotides: TGCAGTGCTAGTTCGGCTAGTAGCACAGATACGCAGTATTTT. As protein: CSASSASSTDTQYF. The rearrangement joins TRBV20-1 to TRBJ2-3; D is unclear. V lost 3 bases, J lost 0 bases, and 10 bases lay in between. This CDR3 comprises 14 residues. Germline V gene data show CDR1 as DFQATT and CDR2 as SNEGSKA (reference sequence).

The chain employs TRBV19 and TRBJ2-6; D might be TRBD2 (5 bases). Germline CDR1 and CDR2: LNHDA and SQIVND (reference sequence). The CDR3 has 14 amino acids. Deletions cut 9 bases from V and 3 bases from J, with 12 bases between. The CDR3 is CASTTGGGANVLTF. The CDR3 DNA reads TGTGCCAGCACTACTGGAGGTGGGGCCAACGTCCTGACTTTC.

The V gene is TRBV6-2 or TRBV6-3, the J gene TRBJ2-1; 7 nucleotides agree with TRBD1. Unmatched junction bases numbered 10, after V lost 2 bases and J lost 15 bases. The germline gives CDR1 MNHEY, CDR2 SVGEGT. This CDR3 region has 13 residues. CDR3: CASSYGQGVIWFF. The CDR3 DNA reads TGTGCCAGCAGTTACGGCCAGGGGGTAATTTGGTTCTTC.

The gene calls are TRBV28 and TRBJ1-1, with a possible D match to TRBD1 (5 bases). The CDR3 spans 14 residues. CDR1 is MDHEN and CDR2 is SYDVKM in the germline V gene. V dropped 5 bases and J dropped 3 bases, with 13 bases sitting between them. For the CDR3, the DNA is TGTGCCAGCAGTCCGTCAGGGCGCCACACTGAAGCTTTCTTT. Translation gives CASSPSGRHTEAFF.

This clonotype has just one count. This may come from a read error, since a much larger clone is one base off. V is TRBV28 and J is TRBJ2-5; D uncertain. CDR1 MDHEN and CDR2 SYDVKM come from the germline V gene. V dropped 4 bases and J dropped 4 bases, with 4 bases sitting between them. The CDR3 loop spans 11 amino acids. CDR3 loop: CASSWRETQYF. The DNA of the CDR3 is TGTGCCAGCAGTTGGAGAGAGACCCAGTACTTC.